These T cell receptor beta chains were read from a single sample in a study of graft-versus-host responses after intestinal transplantation. Their cognate antigens are unknown. The assay was immunoSEQ multiplex PCR, and TCRdb's table has in-frame clones only and misses some. The table records tens of thousands of clones, around 93% of them present only once. The sample consisted of unstimulated CD8+ T cells sorted from spleen or lymph node cells, taken before transplant. All receptors come from a human donor who was the organ donor for an intestinal transplant. CDR3s include the opening cysteine and the closing phenylalanine or tryptophan. Clone size, where shown, is once, few, many, or a class for clones that have expanded.

CDR3 protein: CASSPEALDTQYF
clone size: NA
V gene: TRBV9

CDR3 protein: CASAERPGLGYTF
clone size: NA
V gene: TRBV4-1

CDR3 protein: CASSYRTGGRDTEAFF
clone size: NA
V gene: TRBV7-8

CDR3 protein: CASSFPDSPLHF
clone size: NA
V gene: TRBV27

CDR3 protein: CASRDPGLAFDEQFF
clone size: NA
V gene: TRBV7-2

CDR3 protein: CASSSFRWGFNAFF
clone size: NA
V gene: TRBV28

CDR3 protein: CASSPTTQGFGSYEQYF
clone size: NA
V gene: TRBV5-4

CDR3 protein: CAWIRGNTEAFF
clone size: NA
V gene: TRBV30

CDR3 protein: CASSVTKDRGALETQYF
clone size: NA
V gene: TRBV9

CDR3 protein: CARNRGTDTQYF
clone size: NA
V gene: TRBV7-5

CDR3 protein: CASSSPGQNYEQYF
clone size: NA
V gene: TRBV7-9

CDR3 protein: CASTGAPYGYTF
clone size: NA
V gene: TRBV2

CDR3 protein: CSAAGQGPAGELFF
clone size: NA
V gene: TRBV29-1

CDR3 protein: CASSPGLNLAHEQFF
clone size: NA
V gene: TRBV18

CDR3 protein: CASSLGTGSSSPLHF
clone size: few
V gene: TRBV5-6

CDR3 protein: CASRGNRAANTEAFF
clone size: NA
V gene: TRBV28

CDR3 protein: CASSDGLRRTHTQYF
clone size: NA
V gene: TRBV27

CDR3 protein: CASSLAPTRRAEAFF
clone size: NA
V gene: TRBV7-8

CDR3 protein: CASRPFSSSSPQFF
clone size: NA
V gene: TRBV28

CDR3 protein: CASSLVVRSGYGYTF
clone size: NA
V gene: TRBV7-9

CDR3 protein: CASSADSMSYTF
clone size: NA
V gene: TRBV9

CDR3 protein: CASSLEGTPYEQYF
clone size: once
V gene: TRBV5-1